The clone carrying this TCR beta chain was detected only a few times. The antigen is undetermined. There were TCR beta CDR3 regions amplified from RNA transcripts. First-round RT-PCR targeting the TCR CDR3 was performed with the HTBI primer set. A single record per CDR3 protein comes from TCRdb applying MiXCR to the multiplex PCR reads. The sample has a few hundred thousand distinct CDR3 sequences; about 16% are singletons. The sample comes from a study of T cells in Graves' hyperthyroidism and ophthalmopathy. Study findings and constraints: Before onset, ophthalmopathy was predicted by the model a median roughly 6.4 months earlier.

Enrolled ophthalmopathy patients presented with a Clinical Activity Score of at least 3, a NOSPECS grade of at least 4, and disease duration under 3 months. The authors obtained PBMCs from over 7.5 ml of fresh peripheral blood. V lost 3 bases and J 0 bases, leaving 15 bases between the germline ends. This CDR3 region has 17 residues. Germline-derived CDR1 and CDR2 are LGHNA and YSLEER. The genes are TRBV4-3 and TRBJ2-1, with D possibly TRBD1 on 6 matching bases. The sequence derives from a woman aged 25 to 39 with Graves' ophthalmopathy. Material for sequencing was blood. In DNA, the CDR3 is TGCGCCAGCAGCCAGCGCCCTGACAGGCGCTCCTACAATGAGCAGTTCTTC. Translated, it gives CASSQRPDRRSYNEQFF.